This TCR beta chain was captured by sequencing in a study of Ad26.COV2.S vaccination and SARS-CoV-2 variants. Turning to the study itself: Doses of Ad26.COV2.S were injected into muscle once or twice, 56 days apart. Study-wide findings and caveats: Across vaccine and placebo recipients, the breadth of non-spike TCRs was similar. Marked by substantial breadth, spike-specific CD8+ and CD4+ T cell responses were reportedly seen after vaccination.

Deletions cut 0 bases from V and 4 bases from J, with 7 bases between. Germline V gene data show CDR1 as MNHEY and CDR2 as SMNVEV (reference sequence). This CDR3 region has 13 residues. As concerns this clone: Its target is unknown.

Treatment here: roughly 18 received Ad26.COV2.S at low or high dose, single or two shots; roughly 5 received placebo; per-sample allocation not given. Specimen acquisition occurred on day 63 following the initial vaccine or placebo injection. Donation was by an adult aged 18-55 years who was in Boston. Using immunoSEQ multiplex PCR, the repertoire was profiled, and TCRdb retains in-frame clones only, with some absent. The sample gives 240,000 or so clones, 85% to 90% of which show up once; about 10% is in the top ten. This receptor was taken from a person between 18 and 65 years old who received the Ad26.COV2.S COVID-19 vaccine or a placebo. The V call is TRBV27, the J call TRBJ2-7, with D tentatively TRBD2 (5 bases). Sequenced material: peripheral blood, taken in a trial of Ad26.COV2.S vaccine versus placebo. Here the CDR3 DNA reads TGTGCCAGCAGTTTATCGGTAGCGTACGAGCAGTACTTC. This gives the protein CASSLSVAYEQYF.